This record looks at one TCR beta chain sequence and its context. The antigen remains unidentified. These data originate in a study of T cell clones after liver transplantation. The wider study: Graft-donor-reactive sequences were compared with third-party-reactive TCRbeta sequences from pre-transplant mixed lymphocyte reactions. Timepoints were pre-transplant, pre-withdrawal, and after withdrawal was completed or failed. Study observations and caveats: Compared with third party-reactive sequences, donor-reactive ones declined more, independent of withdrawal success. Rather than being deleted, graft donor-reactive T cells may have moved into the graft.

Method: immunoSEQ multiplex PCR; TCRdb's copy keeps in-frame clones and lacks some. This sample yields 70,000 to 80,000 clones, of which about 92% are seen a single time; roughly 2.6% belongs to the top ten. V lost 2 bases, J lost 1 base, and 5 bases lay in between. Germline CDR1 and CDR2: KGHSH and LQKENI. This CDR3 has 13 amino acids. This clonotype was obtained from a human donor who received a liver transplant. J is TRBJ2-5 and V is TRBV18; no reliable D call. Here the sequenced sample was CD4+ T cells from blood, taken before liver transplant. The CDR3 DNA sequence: TGTGCCAGCTCACCATCCGCCCAAGAGACCCAGTACTTC. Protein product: CASSPSAQETQYF.